This passage covers 27 T cell receptor beta chains from one sample sequenced in a study of HIV-infected patients and healthy controls. No cell fractionation was done, so the repertoire covers all unsorted peripheral blood T cells. About 500 ng RNA was reverse transcribed with alpha and beta constant-region primers. Separate chain-specific third strand synthesis with multiplexing indices produced the alpha and beta libraries. Each CDR3 protein is one row after TCRdb ran MiXCR on the 5' RACE reads. The repertoire includes some 20,000 distinct CDR3 sequences, about 12% of them detected once, and around 10% sits in the top ten. Sequenced material: blood. The receptors stem from an adult in good health.

The sample holds a few counts of this clonotype. This sequence joins TRBV7-2 and TRBJ1-1; D is ambiguous. Trimming left V 6 bases short and J 10 bases short, with 6 bases between. Germline-derived CDR1 and CDR2 are SGHTA and FQGNSA. The CDR3 is made up of 9 amino acids. As DNA, the CDR3 is TGTGCCAGCAGTTTGTTAGCTTTCTTT. This sequence encodes CASSLLAFF.

This clonotype was observed a few times. The chain couples TRBV12-5 to TRBJ2-3; unclear D gene. CDR1 is LGHNT, CDR2 FRNRAP, per germline. Trimming pared 1 base from V and 3 bases from J, leaving 8 bases between. The CDR3 is 14 residues long. The CDR3, as DNA: TGTGCTAGTGGTTTGGGTATGGGGACAGATACGCAGTATTTT. Translation: CASGLGMGTDTQYF.

The sample holds many counts of this clonotype. This chain uses TRBV2 with TRBJ2-1; tentative D call: TRBD2 (6 bases). Between the trimmed V and J ends, which lost 4 bases and 2 bases, there was a span of 15 bases. This CDR3 region has 16 residues. Germline loops: CDR1 SNHLY, CDR2 FYNNEI. The CDR3 nucleotides are TGTGCCAGCAGTGGTGGGACGGGACTCCCCTACAATGAGCAGTTCTTC. Translation: CASSGGTGLPYNEQFF.

The CDR3 here is CASSKSRPSQETQYF. The CDR3 DNA reads as TGTGCCAGCAGCAAAAGCCGCCCAAGCCAAGAGACCCAGTACTTC. V usage is TRBV21-1 and J usage is TRBJ2-5; the tabulated D call, TRBD1, remains unverified against the DNA. TRBV21-1 is tagged as a pseudogene. This CDR3 is built from 15 residues.

In its sample, this clonotype was seen many times. The V call is TRBV6-1, the J call TRBJ2-3; unclear D gene. The germline CDR1 and CDR2 sequences are MNHNS and SASEGT. V shed 1 base and J shed 5 bases, with 19 bases lying between them. There are 17 residues in the CDR3. This chain's CDR3 is CASSEDQRNDDRDTQYF. CDR3 bases: TGTGCCAGCAGTGAAGACCAACGGAACGACGATAGAGATACGCAGTATTTT.

This chain uses TRBV6-2 or TRBV6-3 with TRBJ1-1; D is undetermined. Looked up from germline, CDR1 is MNHEY and CDR2 is SVGEGT. This CDR3 has 14 residues. V was clipped by 5 bases and J by 3 bases, with 13 bases between them. The chain's CDR3 is CASSLPPGDTEAFF. CDR3 coding DNA: TGTGCCAGCAGTCTACCTCCCGGGGACACTGAAGCTTTCTTT.

The table lists this clonotype with a few counts. This chain joins TRBV29-1 and TRBJ2-2; 8 bases agree with TRBD1. Germline lookup yields CDR1 SQVTM and CDR2 ANQGSEA. Germline trimming cut 5 bases from V and 5 bases from J; bases unmatched to any gene: 10. The CDR3 runs to 15 residues. The CDR3 loop reads CSVNPTGAGTGELFF. The CDR3 region has the DNA TGCAGCGTTAATCCGACAGGGGCCGGAACCGGGGAGCTGTTTTTT.

The sample holds a few counts of this clonotype. The chain joins TRBV19 to TRBJ1-1; no clear D. The germline V and J ends were trimmed by 5 bases and 1 base, with 17 bases remaining between them. Germline-derived CDR1 and CDR2 are LNHDA and SQIVND (reference sequence). The CDR3 is made up of 16 amino acids. CDR3 nucleotide sequence: TGTGCCAGTAGTTTCTCCAAACTTGACACGAACACTGAAGCTTTCTTT. Translating it yields CASSFSKLDTNTEAFF.

This clonotype was seen many times. The V and J genes are TRBV7-2 and TRBJ2-3, with 11 bases that match TRBD2. Per the germline V gene, CDR1 is SGHTA and CDR2 is FQGNSA. J lost 3 bases, V lost 7 bases, and 12 bases had no gene match. This CDR3 spans 17 amino acids. Here the CDR3 DNA reads TGTGCCAGCACCGGAGGGGGGCTAGCGGGGGGAACAGATACGCAGTATTTT. It yields the protein CASTGGGLAGGTDTQYF.

This clonotype was counted many times. This sequence joins TRBV4-3 and TRBJ1-2, with D possibly being TRBD1 (5 bases). The CDR3 runs to 17 residues. Germline V gene data show CDR1 as LGHNA and CDR2 as YSLEER. With 1 base removed from V and 2 bases from J, the gap between germline ends came to 17 bases. This CDR3 is CASSQVSLQGSNYGYTF. The CDR3, as DNA: TGCGCCAGCAGCCAAGTGTCCCTGCAGGGCAGCAACTATGGCTACACCTTC.

This clonotype turned up a few times. The CDR3 loop reads CASRTAGGPDTQYF. The CDR3 DNA sequence: TGTGCCAGCAGGACAGCGGGGGGTCCAGATACGCAGTATTTT. The rearrangement links TRBV12-3 or TRBV12-4 to TRBJ2-3, with 9 bases fitting TRBD2. J lost 4 bases, V lost 6 bases, and 5 bases had no gene match. The CDR3 sequence is 14 residues long.

This clonotype was seen ten or more times. The CDR3 loop reads CASSSHPSNQPQHF. The CDR3 region has the DNA TGTGCCAGCAGCTCCCACCCTAGCAATCAGCCCCAGCATTTT. The chain is built from TRBV6-1 and TRBJ1-5; D gene ambiguous. Trimming stripped 6 bases from V and 0 bases from J, with 9 bases between. CDR1 MNHNS and CDR2 SASEGT come from the germline V gene. The CDR3 extends over 14 amino acids.

This clonotype was detected ten times or more. The rearrangement joins TRBV5-6 to TRBJ1-6, with 7 bases lining up with TRBD1. Germline V gives CDR1 SGHDT, CDR2 YYEEEE. Trimming cost V 3 bases and J 10 bases; bases outside gene matches: 10. This CDR3 has 15 residues. The CDR3, as DNA: TGTGCCAGCAGCTCCTCGGGACAGATTTACTCACCCCTCCACTTT. Protein: CASSSSGQIYSPLHF.

About this clonotype: A single base separates this from a much larger clone, so it may be a read error. V gene TRBV5-4 combines with J gene TRBJ1-1; D remains ambiguous. V was shortened by 10 bases and J by 5 bases, with 12 bases between the two germline ends. The CDR3 loop spans 11 amino acids. The germline CDR1 and CDR2 sequences are SGHNT and YYREEE (reference sequence). CDR3 nucleotide sequence: TGTGCCGCCGGGAGGAAAACTGAAGCTTTCTTT. It codes for CAAGRKTEAFF.

By frequency in the sample, this clonotype is medium-sized. This chain joins TRBV6-2 or TRBV6-3 and TRBJ2-7, with D perhaps given as TRBD1 or TRBD2 (6 bases each). V was cut by 6 bases and J by 1 base, with 16 bases left in between. The CDR3 contains 15 residues. Germline CDR1 MNHEY, CDR2 SVGEGT. The CDR3 region is CASSPYWGASYEQYF. For the CDR3, the DNA is TGTGCCAGCAGCCCATACTGGGGGGCTTCCTACGAGCAGTACTTC.

By frequency in the sample, this clonotype is medium-sized. The V and J genes are TRBV11-3 and TRBJ1-1; 9 bases map to TRBD1. CDR1 and CDR2 (germline): SGHNT, YENEEA. The CDR3 extends over 15 amino acids. With V trimmed by 8 bases and J by 1 base, 8 bases remained unmatched. CDR3 residues: CASGTGGAGNTEAFF. CDR3 nucleotides: TGTGCCAGCGGCACAGGGGGCGCGGGGAACACTGAAGCTTTCTTT.

The V and J genes are TRBV6-5 and TRBJ1-4; D may be TRBD1 (5 bases). The CDR3 contains 12 residues. In germline, CDR1 is MNHEY, CDR2 SVGAGI. The V end was cut by 0 bases, the J end by 14 bases, with 10 bases between. The CDR3 DNA reads TGTGCCAGCAGTTACTCGGCGGGGCGGCTGTTTTTT. Translation: CASSYSAGRLFF.

Judged by abundance, this clonotype is medium-sized. The CDR3 loop is CASGGDRFFGNTIYF. The DNA of the CDR3 is TGTGCCAGCGGGGGGGACAGGTTCTTTGGAAACACCATATATTTT. This rearrangement joins TRBV2 to TRBJ1-3; 8 bases fit TRBD1. Losses at the gene ends were 8 bases for V and 3 bases for J; bases not matched to a gene: 9. Germline V gene data show CDR1 as SNHLY and CDR2 as FYNNEI. The CDR3 covers 15 residues.

This clonotype was recorded many times. The chain employs TRBV7-3 and TRBJ2-1; TRBD2 matches 12 bases. This CDR3 comprises 19 residues. Losses at the gene ends were 5 bases for V and 0 bases for J; bases not matched to a gene: 11. The germline gives CDR1 SGHTA, CDR2 FQGTGA. CDR3 coding DNA: TGTGCCAGCAGCCCTGTACTAGCGGGGGGCGTAAGCTCCTACAATGAGCAGTTCTTC. It specifies CASSPVLAGGVSSYNEQFF.

This CDR3 is CASNPTVGVAFF. As DNA, the CDR3 is TGTGCCAGCAACCCGACGGTCGGAGTAGCTTTCTTT. J is TRBJ1-1 and V is TRBV2; D not certain. Trimming removed 7 bases at V and 10 bases at J, with 16 bases between. CDR3 length: 12 residues. CDR1 is SNHLY and CDR2 is FYNNEI in the germline V gene. The entire variable domain, with the rest obtained from reference TRBV2 and TRBJ1-1, is as follows: EPEVTQTPSHQVTQMGQEVILRCVPISNHLYFYWYRQILGQKVEFLVSFYNNEISEKSEIFDDQFSVERPDGSNFTLKIRSTKLEDSAMYFCASNPTVGVAFFGQGTRLTVV.

This clonotype was observed at least ten times. The chain uses TRBV2 and TRBJ2-3; no definite D call. Trimming removed 4 bases at V and 2 bases at J, with 13 bases between. CDR1 is SNHLY and CDR2 is FYNNEI in the germline V gene. The CDR3 covers 15 residues. CDR3 in DNA: TGTGCCAGCAGTGGCCCCGGGCTAGTCACAGATACGCAGTATTTT. Its protein product is CASSGPGLVTDTQYF. Complete variable domain (other parts from reference TRBV2 and TRBJ2-3): EPEVTQTPSHQVTQMGQEVILRCVPISNHLYFYWYRQILGQKVEFLVSFYNNEISEKSEIFDDQFSVERPDGSNFTLKIRSTKLEDSAMYFCASSGPGLVTDTQYFGPGTRLTVL.

This clonotype was seen repeatedly, ten times or more. This chain's CDR3 is CASSSGGGMVNEQFF. The CDR3 coding sequence is TGTGCCAGCAGTTCCGGCGGGGGGATGGTGAATGAGCAGTTCTTC. The chain combines TRBV5-4 with TRBJ2-1, with TRBD2 matching over 8 bases. The CDR3 extends over 15 amino acids. Trimming took 5 bases from V and 7 from J; bases not matched to a gene: 11. CDR1 is SGHNT, CDR2 YYREEE, per germline (reference sequence).

This clonotype was observed many times. This chain's CDR3 is CASSAEGRHNPGANVLTF. In DNA form, the CDR3 reads TGCGCCAGCTCGGCGGAGGGACGGCACAACCCTGGGGCCAACGTCCTGACTTTC. The chain combines TRBV5-1 with TRBJ2-6; possibly TRBD2 for D (6 bases). V was trimmed by 7 bases and J by 2 bases, leaving 22 bases between them. This CDR3 is 18 amino acids long. Germline values: CDR1 SGHRS, CDR2 YFSETQ. Full variable domain (missing parts from reference TRBV5-1 and TRBJ2-6): KAGVTQTPRYLIKTRGQQVTLSCSPISGHRSVSWYQQTPGQGLQFLFEYFSETQRNKGNFPGRFSGRQFSNSRSEMNVSTLELGDSALYLCASSAEGRHNPGANVLTFGAGSRLTVL.

The chain recombines TRBV4-3 with TRBJ1-1, with a tentative D call TRBD1 (6 bases). V lost 4 bases and J 10 bases, leaving 25 bases between the germline ends. Germline V gives CDR1 LGHNA, CDR2 YSLEER. This CDR3 has 16 residues. The CDR3 DNA reads TGCGCCAGCAGCCTAGTTCTCGGGAGCCCCAGCAGGGGAGCTTTCTTT. This encodes CASSLVLGSPSRGAFF.

This clonotype is medium-sized within its sample. The CDR3 sequence is CSARLGPNNQPQHF. The CDR3, as DNA: TGCAGTGCTAGATTGGGTCCCAACAATCAGCCCCAGCATTTT. The genes are TRBV20-1 and TRBJ1-5; no reliable D call. CDR3 length: 14 residues. Trimming shortened V by 2 bases and J by 3 bases, and 11 bases separated the two germline ends. Germline V gene sequence: CDR1 DFQATT, CDR2 SNEGSKA (reference sequence).

This clonotype was seen more than once but under ten times. This sequence joins TRBV20-1 and TRBJ2-3; the D gene is possibly TRBD2 (6 bases). CDR1 and CDR2 from the germline V gene are DFQATT and SNEGSKA (reference sequence). The CDR3 consists of 16 residues. The ends were cut back, 0 bases at V and 0 bases at J, with 13 bases in the middle. CDR3 sequence: CSARDPGVHSTDTQYF. CDR3 sequence (DNA): TGCAGTGCTAGAGATCCGGGAGTCCACAGCACAGATACGCAGTATTTT.

This clonotype was recorded at least ten times. The chain uses TRBV3-1 and TRBJ2-7; unclear D gene. This CDR3 region has 12 residues. The V gene's germline CDR1 is LGHDT and CDR2 YNNKEL (reference sequence). V was shortened by 3 bases and J by 2 bases, with 5 bases between the two germline ends. CDR3 sequence (DNA): TGTGCCAGCAGCCAGGTAACCTACGAGCAGTACTTC. Residues: CASSQVTYEQYF.